This is a list of T cell receptor beta chains from one sample in a study of shared clonotypes between healthy human individuals. Here immunoSEQ multiplex PCR was the method, and the copy in TCRdb shows in-frame clones only, minus some. The data show 2 million to 2.5 million clones, approximately 95% seen once. Sequencing was done on a sample of naive CD4+ T cells sorted from blood. Receptors were obtained from a man aged 18-30 years in good health. The CDR3 runs from the conserved cysteine through the conserved F or W. The D gene is left open where the match is weak. Only part of the rows carry a size: once, few, many, or a class if the clone is expanded.

CDR3 protein,CDR3 DNA,J gene,clone size,V gene,D gene
CASSEMAGVSNQPQHF,TGCGCCAGCAGTGAGATGGCAGGGGTAAGCAATCAGCCCCAGCATTTT,TRBJ1-5,NA,TRBV10-2,NA
CASSLRTGGDAETQYF,TGTGCCAGCAGCTTAAGGACAGGGGGCGATGCGGAGACCCAGTACTTC,TRBJ2-5,NA,TRBV7-2,TRBD1
CASSLQFGSKGYDEQFF,TGCGCCAGCAGCCTTCAGTTCGGGAGTAAAGGGTACGATGAGCAGTTCTTC,TRBJ2-1,NA,TRBV5-1,NA
CASSLGPGELFF,TGTGCCAGCAGCCTTGGTCCCGGGGAGCTGTTTTTT,TRBJ2-2,NA,TRBV11-2,NA
CASRTNFNSPLHF,TGTGCCAGCAGGACGAATTTTAATTCACCCCTCCACTTT,TRBJ1-6,NA,TRBV6-1,NA
CASSREGSYEQYF,TGTGCCAGCAGCAGGGAGGGCTCCTACGAGCAGTACTTC,TRBJ2-7,NA,TRBV27,TRBD2
CASSGAEGGANVLTF,TGCGCCAGCAGCGGAGCGGAAGGTGGGGCCAACGTCCTGACTTTC,TRBJ2-6,NA,TRBV5-1,NA
CASSLRGQETQYF,TGCGCCAGCAGCTTGAGGGGGCAGGAGACCCAGTACTTC,TRBJ2-5,NA,TRBV5-1,TRBD1
CASSEGERRAYF,TGCGCCAGCAGTGAGGGGGAACGACGTGCGTATTTT,TRBJ2-3,NA,TRBV10-1,NA
CASSPSPQGRSPLHF,TGTGCCAGCAGCCCGAGTCCACAGGGGCGTTCACCCCTCCACTTT,TRBJ1-6,once,TRBV6-6,TRBD1
CASSPTGRTNSPLHF,TGTGCCAGCAGCCCGACAGGGAGAACTAATTCACCCCTCCACTTT,TRBJ1-6,NA,TRBV5-8,TRBD1
CASREDMNTEAFF,TGTGCCAGCCGAGAGGACATGAACACTGAAGCTTTCTTT,TRBJ1-1,NA,TRBV6-1,NA
CASSEQVTEAFF,TGCGCCAGCAGTGAACAGGTCACTGAAGCTTTCTTT,TRBJ1-1,NA,TRBV10-2,NA
CARSRVTGLSGYEQYF,TGTGCCAGAAGCAGGGTGACAGGGTTAAGCGGGTACGAGCAGTACTTC,TRBJ2-7,once,TRBV5-3,NA
CSVGTRGLAGQMGLQETQYF,TGCAGCGTTGGTACAAGAGGACTAGCGGGGCAGATGGGACTCCAAGAGACCCAGTACTTC,TRBJ2-5,NA,TRBV29-1,TRBD2
CASSHRSPSTDTQYF,TGTGCCAGCAGCCACCGCAGCCCTAGCACAGATACGCAGTATTTT,TRBJ2-3,NA,TRBV7-9,NA
CASSFSSGTYGYTF,TGTGCCAGCAGTTTCTCAAGCGGAACCTATGGCTACACCTTC,TRBJ1-2,NA,TRBV28,NA
CASSGTGNGYTF,TGCGCCAGCAGCGGGACAGGGAATGGCTACACCTTC,TRBJ1-2,NA,TRBV5-1,TRBD1
CASKQTSGSIGELFF,TGTGCCAGCAAGCAGACAAGCGGGAGTATCGGGGAGCTGTTTTTT,TRBJ2-2,NA,TRBV2,TRBD2
CASSREGWRDEAFF,TGTGCCAGCAGCCGAGAGGGGTGGAGGGATGAAGCTTTCTTT,TRBJ1-1,NA,TRBV4-2,NA
CASSLGTGVGNTIYF,TGTGCCAGCAGCCTCGGGACAGGGGTTGGAAACACCATATATTTT,TRBJ1-3,NA,TRBV7-9,TRBD1
CAISSGGLVTDTQYF,TGTGCCATCAGTTCCGGGGGGCTCGTCACAGATACGCAGTATTTT,TRBJ2-3,NA,TRBV10-3,NA
CASSETSITDTQYF,TGTGCCAGCAGTGAGACTAGTATAACAGATACGCAGTATTTT,TRBJ2-3,NA,TRBV2,NA
CASTRDRATNEQFF,TGTGCCAGCACCCGGGACAGGGCGACCAATGAGCAGTTCTTC,TRBJ2-1,NA,TRBV25-1,TRBD1
CASSLQGQNSPLHF,TGCGCCAGCAGCCTACAAGGACAAAATTCACCCCTCCACTTT,TRBJ1-6,NA,TRBV5-1,NA
CASTPRGNEQFF,TGCGCCAGCACCCCCCGGGGGAATGAGCAGTTCTTC,TRBJ2-1,NA,TRBV10-2,NA
CSATPGEEQFF,TGCAGCGCCACTCCGGGTGAGGAGCAGTTCTTC,TRBJ2-1,once,TRBV29-1,NA
CAISDRFNQPQHF,TGTGCCATCAGTGACAGATTTAATCAGCCCCAGCATTTT,TRBJ1-5,NA,TRBV10-3,NA
CASSEEGGYGYTF,TGTGCCAGCAGTGAAGAGGGCGGGTATGGCTACACCTTC,TRBJ1-2,NA,TRBV2,NA
CASSLARPSISYEQYF,TGTGCCAGCAGCTTAGCTCGACCTTCGATCTCCTACGAGCAGTACTTC,TRBJ2-7,NA,TRBV7-2,NA
CASSLAGWGPYEQYF,TGTGCCAGCAGCTTAGCCGGGTGGGGACCCTACGAGCAGTACTTC,TRBJ2-7,NA,TRBV7-2,NA
CASSVAGTRSPLHF,TGTGCCAGCAGCGTAGCAGGGACACGATCACCCCTCCACTTT,TRBJ1-6,NA,TRBV9,NA
CASSEKDRPDF,TGTGCCAGCAGTGAAAAAGACAGGCCAGACTTC,TRBJ1-2,NA,TRBV2,NA
CASSMRDTDTQYF,TGTGCCAGCAGCATGCGGGACACAGATACGCAGTATTTT,TRBJ2-3,once,TRBV7-2,NA
CASRIQGEYGEQYF,TGTGCCAGCAGGATACAGGGGGAATACGGCGAGCAGTACTTC,TRBJ2-7,NA,TRBV6-5,TRBD1
CASSLNGLAGPYEQYF,TGTGCCAGCAGCTTAAATGGCCTAGCGGGACCCTACGAGCAGTACTTC,TRBJ2-7,NA,TRBV7-6,TRBD2
CASSPELAGPYEQYF,TGCGCCAGCAGCCCTGAACTAGCGGGCCCCTACGAGCAGTACTTC,TRBJ2-7,NA,TRBV4-1,TRBD2